Listed below are T cell receptor beta chains from one sample, sequenced in a study of blood T cell repertoires in COVID-19. Profiling relied on immunoSEQ multiplex PCR, and the TCRdb table lists in-frame clones only, not all of them. The profile covers 150,000 to 200,000 clones, with around 91% appearing a single time and around 0.77% taken by the ten largest. The specimen was PBMCs or T cells enriched from blood (not recorded which). The receptors stem from a young woman who had recovered from COVID-19. Each CDR3 is given with its conserved first and last residue. The D gene is left open where the match is weak. A row's size may be missing; if present it is once, few, many or a size class.

V gene: TRBV2; clone size: NA; D gene: TRBD1; J gene: TRBJ1-1; CDR3 DNA: TGTGCCACTTACAGGGGTAGCACTGAAGCTTTCTTT; CDR3 protein: CATYRGSTEAFF
V gene: TRBV7-2; clone size: once; D gene: TRBD2; J gene: TRBJ2-3; CDR3 DNA: TGTGCCAGCAGCCGCAGCGGGATTCGCACAGATACGCAGTATTTT; CDR3 protein: CASSRSGIRTDTQYF
V gene: TRBV5-4; clone size: NA; D gene: NA; J gene: TRBJ2-3; CDR3 DNA: TGTGCCACTAATGTACGGGAGAGGGGAGCAGATACGCAGTATTTT; CDR3 protein: CATNVRERGADTQYF
V gene: TRBV5-1; clone size: NA; D gene: TRBD2; J gene: TRBJ2-1; CDR3 DNA: TGCGCCAGCAGCTTGACTAGCGGCCTCTCCTACAATGAGCAGTTCTTC; CDR3 protein: CASSLTSGLSYNEQFF
V gene: TRBV28; clone size: NA; D gene: NA; J gene: TRBJ1-1; CDR3 DNA: TGTGCCAGCAGAGAGGGCCAGGGGTTGAACACTGAAGCTTTCTTT; CDR3 protein: CASREGQGLNTEAFF
V gene: TRBV28; clone size: NA; D gene: TRBD1; J gene: TRBJ1-3; CDR3 DNA: TGTGCCAGCAGTTTATTCCGGGGGGGACAGGGGGCCAACACCATATATTTT; CDR3 protein: CASSLFRGGQGANTIYF
V gene: TRBV5-4; clone size: NA; D gene: TRBD2; J gene: TRBJ2-3; CDR3 DNA: TGTGCCAGCAGTATTGGACTAGACACAGATACGCAGTATTTT; CDR3 protein: CASSIGLDTDTQYF
V gene: TRBV30; clone size: NA; D gene: TRBD1; J gene: TRBJ2-1; CDR3 DNA: TGTGCCTGCACTTTCCCAGGGGGCGCAGGCTCCTACAATGAGCAGTTCTTC; CDR3 protein: CACTFPGGAGSYNEQFF
V gene: TRBV15; clone size: NA; D gene: NA; J gene: TRBJ2-7; CDR3 DNA: TGTGCCACCAGCAGAGTCGAGTCCTTCTACGAGCAGTACTTC; CDR3 protein: CATSRVESFYEQYF
V gene: TRBV3-1/TRBV3-2; clone size: NA; D gene: TRBD1; J gene: TRBJ1-1; CDR3 DNA: TGTGCCAGCAGCCGTATCGGACAGGGAAAGACTGAAGCTTTCTTT; CDR3 protein: CASSRIGQGKTEAFF
V gene: TRBV3-1/TRBV3-2; clone size: NA; D gene: NA; J gene: TRBJ2-7; CDR3 DNA: TGTGCCAGCAGCCCCAGACAGAGCTCCTACGAGCAGTACTTC; CDR3 protein: CASSPRQSSYEQYF
V gene: TRBV7-9; clone size: NA; D gene: NA; J gene: TRBJ1-2; CDR3 DNA: TGTGCCAGCAGGAACCAGGGGCTTTTGATGGGCTACACCTTC; CDR3 protein: CASRNQGLLMGYTF
V gene: TRBV7-9; clone size: once; D gene: TRBD1; J gene: TRBJ1-1; CDR3 DNA: TGTGCCAGCAGCCAGACAGGGTACACTGAAGCTTTCTTT; CDR3 protein: CASSQTGYTEAFF
V gene: TRBV7-3; clone size: NA; D gene: TRBD1; J gene: TRBJ2-3; CDR3 DNA: TGTGCCAGCAGCCCTAGGACAGGGGTGACAGATACGCAGTATTTT; CDR3 protein: CASSPRTGVTDTQYF
V gene: TRBV6-1; clone size: NA; D gene: NA; J gene: TRBJ1-3; CDR3 DNA: TGTGCCAGCAGTGAGGCAAACAGGAACTCTGGAAACACCATATATTTT; CDR3 protein: CASSEANRNSGNTIYF
V gene: TRBV28; clone size: NA; D gene: TRBD2; J gene: TRBJ2-7; CDR3 DNA: TGTGCCAGCGGGGCTAGCGGGAGGGCCGACGAGCAGTACTTC; CDR3 protein: CASGASGRADEQYF
V gene: TRBV15; clone size: few; D gene: NA; J gene: TRBJ1-5; CDR3 DNA: TGTGCCACCAGCAGAGATAGGATCGGGGGGATTTCCCCCCAGCATTTT; CDR3 protein: CATSRDRIGGISPQHF
V gene: TRBV27; clone size: NA; D gene: NA; J gene: TRBJ1-2; CDR3 DNA: TGTGCCAGCACCGATGGTCCCAATCTGGGCCGAGGCTACACCTTC; CDR3 protein: CASTDGPNLGRGYTF
V gene: TRBV28; clone size: NA; D gene: NA; J gene: TRBJ2-7; CDR3 DNA: TGTGCCAGCAGTTCCTACAGTGTCGGCTCGTACGAGCAGTACTTC; CDR3 protein: CASSSYSVGSYEQYF
V gene: TRBV4-1; clone size: NA; D gene: NA; J gene: TRBJ2-5; CDR3 DNA: TGCGCCAGCAGCCAAGTGGGGGGTGGGATCCAAGAGACCCAGTACTTC; CDR3 protein: CASSQVGGGIQETQYF
V gene: TRBV11-2; clone size: NA; D gene: TRBD2; J gene: TRBJ2-2; CDR3 DNA: TGTGCCAGCAGCCGCCCCTGGGCGGGAGCGAACACCGGGGAGCTGTTTTTT; CDR3 protein: CASSRPWAGANTGELFF
V gene: TRBV6-6; clone size: NA; D gene: TRBD1; J gene: TRBJ1-5; CDR3 DNA: TGTGCCAGCAGTTACGGGACAGGGGGTCGGCAGCCCCAGCATTTT; CDR3 protein: CASSYGTGGRQPQHF